The rows below give T cell receptor beta chains drawn from one sample of a study of cytomegalovirus exposure and HLA in healthy donors. Assay: immunoSEQ multiplex PCR; the TCRdb copy retains only in-frame clones and omits some. The sample shows about 120,000 clones, 75% to 80% of them seen only once. The sample taken for sequencing was PBMCs. These receptors were obtained from a woman younger than 45 in good health and CMV-seropositive. Each CDR3 is given with its conserved first and last residue. The order of the fields is D gene, clone size, V gene, J gene, CDR3 protein, CDR3 DNA. The D gene is left open where the match is weak. Some rows have no size entry. The others give once, few or many, or a class for an expanded clone.

D gene: .; clone size: .; V gene: TRBV29-1; J gene: TRBJ2-3; CDR3 protein: CSVAWGDTDTQYF; CDR3 DNA: TGCAGCGTTGCATGGGGAGACACAGATACGCAGTATTTT
D gene: TRBD1; clone size: .; V gene: TRBV4-3; J gene: TRBJ2-5; CDR3 protein: CASSQEMTGGGQYF; CDR3 DNA: TGCGCCAGCAGCCAAGAGATGACAGGGGGCGGGCAGTACTTC
D gene: .; clone size: .; V gene: TRBV18; J gene: TRBJ2-2; CDR3 protein: CASSPVRDSGAGELFF; CDR3 DNA: TGTGCCAGCTCACCAGTGCGGGATTCGGGAGCCGGGGAGCTGTTTTTT
D gene: .; clone size: .; V gene: TRBV7-9; J gene: TRBJ2-4; CDR3 protein: CASSTPTELAKNIQYF; CDR3 DNA: TGTGCCAGCAGCACACCGACTGAGCTAGCCAAAAACATTCAGTACTTC
D gene: .; clone size: .; V gene: TRBV13; J gene: TRBJ1-6; CDR3 protein: CASRAGSAYNSPLHF; CDR3 DNA: TGTGCCAGCAGGGCGGGGTCGGCCTATAATTCACCCCTCCACTTT
D gene: .; clone size: .; V gene: TRBV5-1; J gene: TRBJ2-1; CDR3 protein: CASSLWPGDGSYNEQFF; CDR3 DNA: TGCGCCAGCAGCTTGTGGCCAGGGGATGGCTCCTACAATGAGCAGTTCTTC
D gene: TRBD2; clone size: .; V gene: TRBV9; J gene: TRBJ2-3; CDR3 protein: CASSGVLGLAGTDTQYF; CDR3 DNA: TGTGCCAGCAGCGGGGTCTTGGGACTAGCAGGCACAGATACGCAGTATTTT
D gene: TRBD2; clone size: .; V gene: TRBV4-1; J gene: TRBJ2-7; CDR3 protein: CASSQGGGLGLYEQYF; CDR3 DNA: TGCGCCAGCAGCCAGGGGGGAGGGCTGGGCCTCTACGAGCAGTACTTC
D gene: TRBD2; clone size: few; V gene: TRBV27; J gene: TRBJ2-2; CDR3 protein: CASRPYGTSGGRLTGELFF; CDR3 DNA: TGTGCCAGCAGACCATACGGGACTAGCGGGGGGCGATTGACCGGGGAGCTGTTTTTT
D gene: TRBD1; clone size: .; V gene: TRBV19; J gene: TRBJ2-3; CDR3 protein: CASSPDRGRKDTQYF; CDR3 DNA: TGTGCCAGTAGTCCCGACAGGGGGCGTAAAGATACGCAGTATTTT
D gene: .; clone size: .; V gene: TRBV2; J gene: TRBJ1-2; CDR3 protein: CASGGGPPLYGYTF; CDR3 DNA: TGTGCCAGCGGAGGAGGGCCCCCGCTTTATGGCTACACCTTC
D gene: TRBD1; clone size: .; V gene: TRBV15; J gene: TRBJ2-7; CDR3 protein: CATSREGTGGGEQYF; CDR3 DNA: TGTGCCACCAGCAGAGAGGGGACAGGGGGCGGCGAGCAGTACTTC
D gene: TRBD1; clone size: .; V gene: TRBV30; J gene: TRBJ1-1; CDR3 protein: CAWSHKTGAGTEAFF; CDR3 DNA: TGTGCCTGGAGCCATAAGACAGGGGCGGGGACTGAAGCTTTCTTT
D gene: TRBD1; clone size: .; V gene: TRBV7-9; J gene: TRBJ1-6; CDR3 protein: CASSRTDRGVSLHF; CDR3 DNA: TGTGCCAGCAGCCGAACGGACAGGGGAGTTTCCCTCCACTTT
D gene: TRBD2; clone size: few; V gene: TRBV6-1; J gene: TRBJ2-7; CDR3 protein: CASSEFERDGDEQYF; CDR3 DNA: TGTGCCAGCAGTGAATTTGAGCGGGACGGAGACGAGCAGTACTTC
D gene: .; clone size: .; V gene: TRBV18; J gene: TRBJ1-5; CDR3 protein: CASSQQRDQPQHF; CDR3 DNA: TGTGCCAGCTCACAACAGAGAGATCAGCCCCAGCATTTT
D gene: TRBD1; clone size: .; V gene: TRBV7-2; J gene: TRBJ1-2; CDR3 protein: CASSSRQGAPYGYTF; CDR3 DNA: TGTGCCAGCAGCTCAAGACAGGGGGCGCCTTATGGCTACACCTTC
D gene: .; clone size: .; V gene: TRBV9; J gene: TRBJ1-1; CDR3 protein: CASSVGQSNTEAFF; CDR3 DNA: TGTGCCAGCAGCGTGGGCCAGTCGAACACTGAAGCTTTCTTT
D gene: TRBD2; clone size: .; V gene: TRBV19; J gene: TRBJ2-7; CDR3 protein: CASSMTSGGYEQYF; CDR3 DNA: TGTGCCAGTAGTATGACTAGCGGGGGCTACGAGCAGTACTTC
D gene: TRBD2; clone size: .; V gene: TRBV7-9; J gene: TRBJ2-7; CDR3 protein: CASSWAGGMHEQYF; CDR3 DNA: TGTGCCAGCAGCTGGGCGGGGGGGATGCACGAGCAGTACTTC
D gene: .; clone size: .; V gene: TRBV5-8; J gene: TRBJ2-3; CDR3 protein: CASSLRQVGGDTQYF; CDR3 DNA: TGTGCCAGCAGCTTGAGACAGGTTGGTGGAGATACGCAGTATTTT
D gene: .; clone size: .; V gene: TRBV27; J gene: TRBJ1-4; CDR3 protein: CASSLLGRLNEKLFF; CDR3 DNA: TGTGCCAGCAGTTTACTCGGCAGACTTAATGAAAAACTGTTTTTT
D gene: TRBD2; clone size: .; V gene: TRBV11-2; J gene: TRBJ2-3; CDR3 protein: CASSSLWTSGGTDTQYF; CDR3 DNA: TGTGCCAGCAGCTCCCTGTGGACTAGCGGGGGTACAGATACGCAGTATTTT
D gene: .; clone size: .; V gene: TRBV18; J gene: TRBJ2-7; CDR3 protein: CASSPGDLYEQYF; CDR3 DNA: TGTGCCAGCTCACCAGGAGATCTATACGAGCAGTACTTC
D gene: TRBD2; clone size: .; V gene: TRBV4-3; J gene: TRBJ2-3; CDR3 protein: CASSQDLGSGVAYF; CDR3 DNA: TGCGCCAGCAGCCAAGATTTAGGTAGCGGGGTAGCGTATTTT
D gene: .; clone size: once; V gene: TRBV6-5; J gene: TRBJ2-6; CDR3 protein: CASSSFSGANVLTF; CDR3 DNA: TGTGCCAGCAGTTCCTTCTCTGGGGCCAACGTCCTGACTTTC
D gene: .; clone size: .; V gene: TRBV5-5; J gene: TRBJ1-1; CDR3 protein: CASSFERMNTEAFF; CDR3 DNA: TGTGCCAGCAGCTTCGAGAGAATGAACACTGAAGCTTTCTTT
D gene: .; clone size: .; V gene: TRBV27; J gene: TRBJ1-1; CDR3 protein: CASSPQIGGVNTEAFF; CDR3 DNA: TGTGCCAGCAGTCCCCAAATAGGGGGGGTGAACACTGAAGCTTTCTTT
D gene: .; clone size: .; V gene: TRBV6-5; J gene: TRBJ1-1; CDR3 protein: CASSSGRRDTEAFF; CDR3 DNA: TGTGCCAGCAGTTCCGGTCGAAGAGACACTGAAGCTTTCTTT
D gene: .; clone size: .; V gene: TRBV7-2; J gene: TRBJ2-2; CDR3 protein: CASSPLFLTGELFF; CDR3 DNA: TGTGCCAGCAGCCCCCTGTTTCTCACCGGGGAGCTGTTTTTT
D gene: .; clone size: .; V gene: TRBV9; J gene: TRBJ1-4; CDR3 protein: CASSASGSSEKLFF; CDR3 DNA: TGTGCCAGCAGCGCCTCCGGGAGTAGCGAAAAACTGTTTTTT
D gene: .; clone size: .; V gene: TRBV14; J gene: TRBJ1-1; CDR3 protein: CASSQEHRGTEAFF; CDR3 DNA: TGTGCCAGCAGCCAAGAGCACAGAGGGACTGAAGCTTTCTTT
D gene: .; clone size: .; V gene: TRBV7-9; J gene: TRBJ1-2; CDR3 protein: CASSPEERFYYGYTF; CDR3 DNA: TGTGCCAGCAGCCCCGAGGAGAGGTTCTACTATGGCTACACCTTC
D gene: .; clone size: .; V gene: TRBV4-3; J gene: TRBJ2-1; CDR3 protein: CASSQELALGGTEQFF; CDR3 DNA: TGCGCCAGCAGCCAAGAACTGGCCTTGGGGGGTACTGAGCAGTTCTTC
D gene: TRBD2; clone size: .; V gene: TRBV28; J gene: TRBJ2-1; CDR3 protein: CASSVLRGGPDEQFF; CDR3 DNA: TGTGCCAGCTCAGTTTTACGGGGGGGGCCAGATGAGCAGTTCTTC
D gene: TRBD2; clone size: .; V gene: TRBV6-5; J gene: TRBJ2-3; CDR3 protein: CASTGSGGTDTQYF; CDR3 DNA: TGTGCCAGCACGGGTAGCGGGGGCACAGATACGCAGTATTTT
D gene: TRBD1; clone size: .; V gene: TRBV6-5; J gene: TRBJ1-6; CDR3 protein: CASSAGQGFFSPLHF; CDR3 DNA: TGTGCCAGCAGTGCGGGACAGGGTTTTTTTTCACCCCTCCACTTT
D gene: .; clone size: .; V gene: TRBV5-4; J gene: TRBJ1-2; CDR3 protein: CASSLGERANYGYTF; CDR3 DNA: TGTGCCAGCAGCTTGGGAGAGAGAGCTAACTATGGCTACACCTTC
D gene: TRBD1; clone size: .; V gene: TRBV6-5; J gene: TRBJ2-1; CDR3 protein: CASSYSFGTGGREQFF; CDR3 DNA: TGTGCCAGCAGTTACTCGTTCGGGACAGGGGGTCGGGAGCAGTTCTTC
D gene: TRBD2; clone size: few; V gene: TRBV27; J gene: TRBJ2-3; CDR3 protein: CASSPLGGGYGDTQYF; CDR3 DNA: TGTGCCAGCAGTCCACTTGGCGGGGGGTACGGTGATACGCAGTATTTT
D gene: TRBD1; clone size: .; V gene: TRBV5-1; J gene: TRBJ1-2; CDR3 protein: CASSDYRGNLRGYTF; CDR3 DNA: TGCGCCAGCAGCGATTACAGGGGTAATCTGCGAGGCTACACCTTC
D gene: TRBD1; clone size: .; V gene: TRBV11-2; J gene: TRBJ2-2; CDR3 protein: CASSSGQGITGELFF; CDR3 DNA: TGTGCCAGCAGCTCGGGACAGGGGATCACCGGGGAGCTGTTTTTT
D gene: .; clone size: few; V gene: TRBV5-1; J gene: TRBJ2-1; CDR3 protein: CASSLGAEQFF; CDR3 DNA: TGCGCCAGCAGCCTGGGGGCTGAGCAGTTCTTC
D gene: .; clone size: .; V gene: TRBV29-1; J gene: TRBJ2-1; CDR3 protein: CSVGRPGQIRDEQFF; CDR3 DNA: TGCAGCGTTGGTCGACCAGGGCAAATTAGGGATGAGCAGTTCTTC
D gene: TRBD1; clone size: .; V gene: TRBV4-3; J gene: TRBJ2-3; CDR3 protein: CASSRTGGADTDTQYF; CDR3 DNA: TGCGCCAGCAGCCGAACAGGGGGCGCCGACACAGATACGCAGTATTTT
D gene: .; clone size: .; V gene: TRBV28; J gene: TRBJ2-7; CDR3 protein: CATGVSYEQYF; CDR3 DNA: TGTGCCACCGGGGTTTCCTACGAGCAGTACTTC
D gene: .; clone size: .; V gene: TRBV4-2; J gene: TRBJ1-1; CDR3 protein: CASRLGGARNTEAFF; CDR3 DNA: TGTGCCAGCCGATTAGGGGGGGCCAGGAACACTGAAGCTTTCTTT
D gene: TRBD1; clone size: .; V gene: TRBV25-1; J gene: TRBJ1-6; CDR3 protein: CASRTGEYSPLHF; CDR3 DNA: TGTGCCAGCAGGACAGGGGAATATTCACCCCTCCACTTT
D gene: TRBD2; clone size: .; V gene: TRBV28; J gene: TRBJ2-1; CDR3 protein: CASVRGEYIEQFF; CDR3 DNA: TGTGCCAGCGTCCGGGGGGAATACATTGAGCAGTTCTTC
D gene: .; clone size: .; V gene: TRBV18; J gene: TRBJ1-2; CDR3 protein: CASSPGGADYGYTF; CDR3 DNA: TGTGCCAGCTCACCAGGAGGGGCGGACTATGGCTACACCTTC
D gene: TRBD1; clone size: .; V gene: TRBV27; J gene: TRBJ1-6; CDR3 protein: CASQASTGQGRGWSPLHF; CDR3 DNA: TGTGCCAGCCAAGCTTCAACGGGACAGGGGAGGGGTTGGTCACCCCTCCACTTT
D gene: .; clone size: few; V gene: TRBV5-1; J gene: TRBJ1-4; CDR3 protein: CASSPAGSTNEKLFF; CDR3 DNA: TGCGCCAGCAGCCCCGCAGGGTCAACTAATGAAAAACTGTTTTTT
D gene: .; clone size: .; V gene: TRBV28; J gene: TRBJ1-2; CDR3 protein: CASSFYPRGANYGYTF; CDR3 DNA: TGTGCCAGCAGTTTCTACCCAAGAGGAGCTAACTATGGCTACACCTTC
D gene: TRBD2; clone size: few; V gene: TRBV7-9; J gene: TRBJ2-1; CDR3 protein: CASSLSLAGAYNEQFF; CDR3 DNA: TGTGCCAGCAGCTTATCCCTAGCGGGGGCCTACAATGAGCAGTTCTTC